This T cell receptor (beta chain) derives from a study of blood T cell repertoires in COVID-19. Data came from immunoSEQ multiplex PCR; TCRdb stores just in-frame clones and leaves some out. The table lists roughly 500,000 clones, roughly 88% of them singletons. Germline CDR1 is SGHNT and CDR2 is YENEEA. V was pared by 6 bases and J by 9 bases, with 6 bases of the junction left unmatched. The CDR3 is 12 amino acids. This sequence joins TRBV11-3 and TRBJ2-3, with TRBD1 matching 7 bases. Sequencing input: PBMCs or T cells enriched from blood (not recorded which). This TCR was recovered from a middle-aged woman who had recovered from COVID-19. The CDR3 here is CASSGDSQTQYF. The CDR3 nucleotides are TGTGCCAGCAGTGGGGACAGCCAAACGCAGTATTTT.